Sequencing of this T cell receptor (beta chain) was carried out in a study of cytomegalovirus exposure and HLA in healthy donors. This CDR3 has 16 residues. Germline V gives CDR1 SNHLY, CDR2 FYNNEI. Trimming pared 5 bases from V and 1 base from J, leaving 18 bases between. PCR used 60 Vbeta primers and 13 Jbeta primers. In the source study's methods: Unique TCR beta chains numbered approximately 80 million in a later analysis, with around 10 million shared. TCRdb keeps only in-frame clones here, not all; method: immunoSEQ multiplex PCR. D and trimming were read from the DNA, whereas the V and J calls and clone size are those reported in that table. Among some 120,000 clones, over 60% were seen once, and the ten largest hold under 1.2%.

The source is a human donor in good health. The sequenced sample was PBMCs. The J gene is TRBJ2-7, the V gene TRBV2; D gene unclear. In DNA form, the CDR3 reads TGTGCCAGCAGTTTTTCGCTATCCGGGTCTTCCTACGAGCAGTACTTC. It encodes CASSFSLSGSSYEQYF.